Listed below are T cell receptor beta chains from one sample, sequenced in a study of T-cell memory formation after mild COVID-19. TCRdb used MiXCR to reprocess the 5' RACE reads, holding one entry per CDR3 protein. Here the sample spans some 450,000 distinct CDR3 sequences, around 20% being singletons. Sequencing was performed on PBMCs or a T cell subset sorted from them (not recorded which). These receptors all come from an adult woman who had mild COVID-19 (a few samples of this study predate the infection). Cell type and time point are not known. CDR3s include the opening cysteine and the closing phenylalanine or tryptophan. The order of the fields is V gene, J gene, clone size, D gene, CDR3 protein, CDR3 DNA. A D gene is named only where the DNA matches it firmly. Only part of the rows carry a size: once, few, many, or a class if the clone is expanded.

TRBV7-2	TRBJ1-2	.	TRBD1	CASSLDRGAYGYTF	TGTGCCAGCAGCTTGGACAGGGGAGCCTATGGCTACACCTTC
TRBV11-3	TRBJ2-7	.	TRBD2	CASSFPLAGGNYEQYF	TGTGCCAGCAGCTTTCCACTAGCGGGAGGGAATTACGAGCAGTACTTC
TRBV11-2	TRBJ2-1	.	.	CASSLDRLEQFF	TGTGCCAGCAGCTTAGATCGGTTAGAGCAGTTCTTC
TRBV7-9	TRBJ1-1	few	TRBD1	CASSREDRGPDTEAFF	TGTGCCAGCAGCCGAGAGGACAGGGGGCCGGACACTGAAGCTTTCTTT
TRBV4-2	TRBJ2-2	few	.	CASSQDKDEATGELFF	TGTGCCAGCAGCCAAGATAAGGACGAAGCCACCGGGGAGCTGTTTTTT
TRBV20-1	TRBJ1-2	few	TRBD1	CATGGRRGPDGYTF	TGCGCAACAGGGGGCAGGCGCGGTCCGGATGGCTACACCTTC
TRBV7-9	TRBJ1-1	few	.	CASSLHAGTEAFF	TGTGCCAGCAGCCTCCACGCCGGGACTGAAGCTTTCTTT
TRBV5-6	TRBJ1-6	.	TRBD1	CASSPLWTGQNSPLHF	TGTGCCAGCAGCCCGCTATGGACAGGGCAGAATTCACCCCTCCACTTT
TRBV5-1	TRBJ2-3	few	TRBD1	CASSFTGGGYGDTQYF	TGCGCCAGCAGCTTCACAGGGGGCGGGTACGGAGATACGCAGTATTTT
TRBV3-1	TRBJ1-1	few	.	CASSPRTGTLNTEAFF	TGTGCCAGCAGCCCTAGGACCGGGACATTGAACACTGAAGCTTTCTTT
TRBV12-3/TRBV12-4	TRBJ1-1	few	TRBD1	CASSGQVNTEAFF	TGTGCCAGCAGTGGACAGGTTAACACTGAAGCTTTCTTT
TRBV7-9	TRBJ1-1	.	.	CASSFRTAVNTEAFF	TGTGCCAGCAGCTTTCGGACGGCAGTGAACACTGAAGCTTTCTTT
TRBV7-2	TRBJ2-5	few	TRBD2	CASSLGPGTSGRREQETQYF	TGTGCCAGCAGCTTAGGCCCGGGGACTAGCGGGAGGAGAGAACAAGAGACCCAGTACTTC
TRBV12-3/TRBV12-4	TRBJ1-2	.	TRBD1	CASSLSGQHYGYTF	TGTGCCAGCAGTTTATCGGGACAGCACTATGGCTACACCTTC
TRBV7-9	TRBJ1-2	few	TRBD1	CASSLGDRRDYGYTF	TGTGCCAGCAGCTTGGGGGACAGGAGAGACTATGGCTACACCTTC
TRBV9	TRBJ2-7	few	.	CASSVRDIAYEQYF	TGTGCCAGCAGCGTCAGGGATATAGCCTACGAGCAGTACTTC
TRBV6-5	TRBJ1-1	.	.	CASSYLQGIEAFF	TGTGCCAGCAGTTACTTGCAGGGGATCGAAGCTTTCTTT
TRBV18	TRBJ2-1	.	TRBD2	CASSGLAGNYNEQFF	TGTGCCAGCTCAGGACTAGCGGGGAATTACAATGAGCAGTTCTTC
TRBV20-1	TRBJ1-6	many	.	CSARPPNRRDNSPLHF	TGCAGTGCTAGACCCCCAAACAGACGCGATAATTCACCCCTCCACTTT
TRBV7-9	TRBJ2-3	.	.	CASSLGGTYTDTQYF	TGTGCCAGCAGCTTAGGCGGGACTTACACAGATACGCAGTATTTT
TRBV10-3	TRBJ1-2	.	TRBD1	CAIRADRALNYGYTF	TGTGCCATCAGAGCTGACAGGGCCCTTAACTATGGCTACACCTTC
TRBV15	TRBJ1-2	.	TRBD1	CATSRDRGPSGYTF	TGTGCCACCAGCAGAGACAGGGGGCCCTCTGGCTACACCTTC